The 26 T cell receptor beta chains below all came from one sample that was sequenced in a study of shared clonotypes between healthy human individuals. The naive CD8 subset, CD45RO-negative cells positively selected for CCR7, excluded terminally differentiated effector memory CD45RA+ cells. TCRdb's copy holds only in-frame clones and misses some; the assay was immunoSEQ multiplex PCR. The table shows some 630,000 clones, with about 95% occurring only once. The source material was naive CD8+ T cells sorted from blood. The receptors shown here come from a woman aged 30 to 39 in good health.

V gene TRBV5-8 combines with J gene TRBJ1-1; TRBD1 agrees at 7 bases. The CDR3 sequence is 12 residues long. CDR1 and CDR2 (germline): SGHTS, YDEGEE. Germline trimming cut 3 bases from V and 4 bases from J; bases unmatched to any gene: 0. CDR3 region: CASSSGGTEAFF. DNA of the CDR3: TGTGCCAGCAGCTCAGGGGGCACTGAAGCTTTCTTT.

This clone has a single count. V usage is TRBV7-9 and J usage is TRBJ1-2; D gene uncertain. Trimming stripped 5 bases from V and 3 bases from J, with 13 bases between. The CDR3 runs to 14 residues. In germline, CDR1 is SEHNR, CDR2 FQNEAQ (reference sequence). The CDR3 coding sequence is TGTGCCAGCAGCCCCACCGCCTCTTACTATGGCTACACCTTC. It specifies CASSPTASYYGYTF.

V and J are TRBV28 and TRBJ2-6; D gene ambiguous. In germline, CDR1 is MDHEN, CDR2 SYDVKM. The CDR3 has 13 amino acids. V gave up 7 bases and J gave up 2 bases, with 6 bases separating them. This CDR3 is CASTLPGANVLTF. The CDR3, as DNA: TGTGCCAGCACCTTGCCTGGGGCCAACGTCCTGACTTTC.

The chain carries TRBV28 and TRBJ2-2; D may be TRBD1 (7 bases). Germline CDR1 is MDHEN and CDR2 is SYDVKM. CDR3 length equals 18 residues. V shed 3 bases and J shed 1 base, with 18 bases lying between them. The chain's CDR3 is CASSFSLWQGGNTGELFF. The CDR3 DNA reads TGTGCCAGCAGTTTCTCCCTTTGGCAGGGGGGGAACACCGGGGAGCTGTTTTTT.

The chain uses TRBV7-9 and TRBJ2-3; D is undetermined. Trimming left V 3 bases short and J 1 base short, with 14 bases between. The germline gives CDR1 SEHNR, CDR2 FQNEAQ (reference sequence). The CDR3 consists of 16 residues. As DNA, the CDR3 is TGTGCCAGCAGCTTTCTTAAGGGATCTGGCACAGATACGCAGTATTTT. Translated, it gives CASSFLKGSGTDTQYF.

The chain couples TRBV7-9 to TRBJ1-4; TRBD1 might be the D (5 bases). The V gene lost 4 bases and the J gene lost 2 bases, with 17 bases spanning the gap. The CDR3 contains 17 residues. Germline CDR1 reads SEHNR; CDR2 reads FQNEAQ (reference sequence). The CDR3 coding sequence is TGTGCCAGCAGCTCCATCAAACCAGACAGTACTAATGAAAAACTGTTTTTT. Translated, it gives CASSSIKPDSTNEKLFF.

This clone came up once. V usage is TRBV29-1 and J usage is TRBJ1-2; D perhaps matches TRBD1 (5 bases). From germline, CDR1 is SQVTM and CDR2 ANQGSEA. Trimming took 0 bases from V and 1 from J, leaving 9 bases between them. The CDR3 extends over 14 amino acids. CDR3 DNA: TGCAGCGTTGAAGATCACAGGAGTAACTATGGCTACACCTTC. It is translated as CSVEDHRSNYGYTF.

J is TRBJ2-1 and V is TRBV9, with 9 bases matching TRBD1. V lost 6 bases, J lost 8 bases, and 9 bases stayed unmatched. Germline CDR1 reads SGDLS; CDR2 reads YYNGEE. This CDR3 has 14 residues. The chain's CDR3 is CASTTGTGFDEQFF. CDR3 sequence (DNA): TGTGCCAGCACTACCGGGACAGGGTTCGATGAGCAGTTCTTC.

As concerns this clone: The identical CDR3 is also encoded by other nucleotide sequences in the sample. The chain combines TRBV19 with TRBJ2-5; D uncertain. V lost 0 bases, J lost 5 bases, and 7 bases lay in between. From germline, CDR1 is LNHDA and CDR2 SQIVND (reference sequence). The CDR3 totals 13 residues. DNA of the CDR3: TGTGCCAGTAGTATAGATCCGGAGGAGACCCAGTACTTC. Its protein is CASSIDPEETQYF.

The V gene is TRBV15, the J gene TRBJ2-6, with D hard to call. CDR3 length: 13 residues. The ends were cut back, 7 bases at V and 4 bases at J, with 8 bases in the middle. Germline V gene lookup returns CDR1 LNHNV and CDR2 YYDKDF (reference sequence). The CDR3 spells CATMITGANVLTF. The CDR3 bases are TGTGCCACCATGATAACGGGGGCCAACGTCCTGACTTTC.

The V call is TRBV15, the J call TRBJ2-1; a weak D match, TRBD1 (5 bases). The CDR3 spans 14 residues. V shed 5 bases and J shed 10 bases, with 18 bases lying between them. Germline lookup yields CDR1 LNHNV and CDR2 YYDKDF (reference sequence). DNA for the CDR3: TGTGCCACCAGCCCCTGGGGCCTAGACGACGAGCAGTTCTTC. It codes for CATSPWGLDDEQFF.

CDR3 DNA: TGTGCCATCAGCACGGGACACGTCACCGGGGAGCTGTTTTTT. It is translated as CAISTGHVTGELFF. This chain joins TRBV10-3 and TRBJ2-2; a possible D gene is TRBD1 (6 bases). Germline CDR1 reads ENHRY; CDR2 reads SYGVKD. CDR3 length: 14 residues. Trimming cost V 6 bases and J 4 bases, with 12 bases left between them.

V and J are TRBV9 and TRBJ2-7; 7 bases fit TRBD1. This CDR3 is built from 14 residues. V lost 3 bases to trimming and J lost 4 bases; unmatched junction nucleotides: 7. Germline CDR1 reads SGDLS; CDR2 reads YYNGEE. Here the CDR3 reads CASSGAGGFYEQYF. For the CDR3, the DNA is TGTGCCAGCAGCGGGGCAGGGGGTTTTTACGAGCAGTACTTC.

This clone showed up just once. The V gene is TRBV9, the J gene TRBJ1-5; unclear D gene. Trimming left V 5 bases short and J 5 bases short, with 11 bases between. Germline CDR1 is SGDLS and CDR2 is YYNGEE. CDR3 length: 13 residues. CDR3 DNA sequence: TGTGCCAGCAGTCCCGAAGGGCATCAGCCCCAGCATTTT. Its protein product is CASSPEGHQPQHF.

In the case of this clone: Distinct nucleotide sequences in the sample also encode this CDR3. V usage is TRBV27 and J usage is TRBJ1-6; D gene unclear. The CDR3 is 14 residues long. Trimming cost V 2 bases and J 7 bases, with 9 bases left between them. Germline V CDR1 and CDR2: MNHEY, SMNVEV (reference sequence). The CDR3 sequence: CASSLGLGNSPLHF. CDR3 coding DNA: TGTGCCAGCAGTTTAGGCTTGGGGAATTCACCCCTCCACTTT.

This chain connects TRBV27 to TRBJ1-1; D is undetermined. There are 14 residues in the CDR3. Germline lookup yields CDR1 MNHEY and CDR2 SMNVEV (reference sequence). V was pared by 6 bases and J by 3 bases, with 14 bases between. This chain's CDR3 is CASRSTGGHTEAFF. CDR3 DNA: TGTGCCAGCAGATCCACGGGAGGTCACACTGAAGCTTTCTTT.

The rearrangement joins TRBV11-2 to TRBJ1-1; D is possibly TRBD1 (5 bases). The ends were cut back, 3 bases at V and 7 bases at J, with 15 bases in the middle. The germline CDR1 and CDR2 sequences are SGHAT and FQNNGV. The CDR3 is made up of 14 amino acids. CDR3 sequence: CASSFHDADSEAFF. Here the CDR3 DNA reads TGTGCCAGCAGCTTCCACGACGCTGACAGTGAAGCTTTCTTT.

The V call is TRBV5-1, the J call TRBJ1-2; D remains ambiguous. The CDR3 spans 13 residues. The V end lost 0 bases, the J end lost 2 bases, and 5 bases lay between the germline ends. Germline assignment: CDR1 SGHRS and CDR2 YFSETQ. CDR3 DNA sequence: TGCGCCAGCAGCTTGGGCACGAACTATGGCTACACCTTC. Protein sequence: CASSLGTNYGYTF.

The V and J genes are TRBV6-5 and TRBJ2-5; possibly TRBD2 for D (5 bases). The CDR3 spans 14 residues. V was cut by 0 bases and J by 4 bases, with 9 bases left in between. Germline V gene lookup returns CDR1 MNHEY and CDR2 SVGAGI. CDR3 bases: TGTGCCAGCAGTTACTCCGGGGAATCAGAGACCCAGTACTTC. It codes for CASSYSGESETQYF.

This chain links TRBV7-9 with TRBJ2-7; D remains ambiguous. Per the germline V gene, CDR1 is SEHNR and CDR2 is FQNEAQ (reference sequence). V lost 5 bases, J lost 1 base, and 12 bases lay in between. The CDR3 sequence is 14 residues long. CDR3 sequence reads: CASSLDRPSYEQYF. The DNA for the CDR3 is TGTGCCAGCAGCCTCGACCGACCATCCTACGAGCAGTACTTC.

This clone appeared once. CDR3: CASSVGWKSQPNNEQFF. As DNA, the CDR3 is TGTGCCAGCAGCGTAGGATGGAAGAGCCAGCCAAACAATGAGCAGTTCTTC. The V call is TRBV9, the J call TRBJ2-1; D ambiguous. The length of the CDR3 is 17 residues. CDR1 and CDR2 (germline): SGDLS, YYNGEE. Between the trimmed V and J ends, which lost 0 bases and 5 bases, there was a span of 18 bases.

The genes are TRBV15 and TRBJ1-4; D gene ambiguous. V was trimmed by 8 bases and J by 4 bases, leaving 17 bases between them. Per the germline V gene, CDR1 is LNHNV and CDR2 is YYDKDF (reference sequence). This CDR3 comprises 15 residues. CDR3 sequence: CATAETTGRNEKLFF. CDR3 nucleotides: TGTGCCACCGCGGAGACCACGGGTCGTAATGAAAAACTGTTTTTT.

The rearrangement uses TRBV29-1 and TRBJ1-3; D gene ambiguous. The CDR3 sequence is 15 residues long. CDR1 and CDR2 from the germline V gene are SQVTM and ANQGSEA. The V end lost 1 base, the J end lost 3 bases, and 13 bases lay between the germline ends. The CDR3 spells CSVEGEPGNGNTIYF. Written as DNA, the CDR3 is TGCAGCGTTGAAGGGGAGCCAGGAAATGGAAACACCATATATTTT.

The rearrangement links TRBV14 to TRBJ2-1; TRBD2 is a possible D gene (5 bases). V shed 8 bases and J shed 5 bases, with 16 bases lying between them. CDR1 is SGHDN, CDR2 FVKESK, per germline. CDR3 length equals 14 residues. The CDR3 loop reads CASGVASSDNEQFF. The CDR3, as DNA: TGTGCCAGCGGGGTCGCTAGCTCGGACAATGAGCAGTTCTTC.

A word on this clone: One end of the junction varies from germline; a read error may be responsible. The gene calls are TRBV10-2 and TRBJ2-7, with 12 bases lining up with TRBD2. This CDR3 has 16 amino acids. The germline gives CDR1 WSHSY, CDR2 SAAADI. CDR3 sequence: CASSEWGTSGYYEQYF. CDR3 DNA sequence: TGCGCCAGCAGCGAGTGGGGGACTAGCGGGTACTACGAGCAGTACTTC.

The J gene is TRBJ1-1, the V gene TRBV27; possible D gene TRBD1, 5 bases. Per the germline V gene, CDR1 is MNHEY and CDR2 is SMNVEV (reference sequence). The length of the CDR3 is 15 residues. Trimming took 5 bases from V and 5 from J, leaving 18 bases between them. CDR3 in amino acids: CASSSLGGAITEAFF. The CDR3 DNA is TGTGCCAGCAGTAGTCTGGGAGGGGCGATTACTGAAGCTTTCTTT.